The rows below give T cell receptor beta chains drawn from one sample of a study of lung T cells in sarcoidosis with Löfgren's syndrome. TCRdb reprocessed the reads with MiXCR, giving one entry per CDR3 protein. This repertoire shows roughly 20,000 distinct CDR3 sequences, less than 25% found once; its top ten account for about 4%. Sequences were obtained from CD4+ T cells from PBMCs. All receptors derive from a human donor with sarcoidosis (Löfgren's syndrome or another form), or a control subject (not recorded which). Each CDR3 is given with its conserved first and last residue. Each record gives: V gene, D gene, clone size, J gene, CDR3 protein, CDR3 DNA. D genes are given only for firm matches. Size is omitted from some rows. Given values are once, few, many or a class for expanded clones.

V: TRBV12-5
D: TRBD1
size: many
J: TRBJ2-3
CDR3: CASGLKGAGDTQYF
DNA: TGTGCTAGTGGTTTGAAGGGGGCTGGAGATACGCAGTATTTT

V: TRBV29-1
D: NA
size: many
J: TRBJ1-1
CDR3: CSVGGFGTEAFF
DNA: TGCAGCGTTGGAGGCTTTGGGACTGAAGCTTTCTTT

V: TRBV28
D: NA
size: medium-sized
J: TRBJ2-7
CDR3: CATRRSPYEQYF
DNA: TGTGCCACCCGGAGAAGTCCCTACGAGCAGTACTTC

V: TRBV3-1
D: TRBD2
size: many
J: TRBJ2-3
CDR3: CASSQDLAGVHF
DNA: TGTGCCAGCAGCCAAGATCTAGCGGGTGTACATTTT

V: TRBV20-1
D: TRBD2
size: NA
J: TRBJ2-1
CDR3: CSARDDGGATLYYNEQFF
DNA: TGCAGTGCTAGAGACGACGGGGGGGCCACTTTATACTACAATGAGCAGTTCTTC

V: TRBV6-2/TRBV6-3
D: NA
size: medium-sized
J: TRBJ2-6
CDR3: CASRLHPSGANVLTF
DNA: TGTGCCAGCAGGCTTCACCCCTCTGGGGCCAACGTCCTGACTTTC

V: TRBV28
D: NA
size: many
J: TRBJ1-5
CDR3: CASSLVRNELSNQPQHF
DNA: TGTGCCAGCAGTTTAGTCAGGAACGAACTTAGCAATCAGCCCCAGCATTTT

V: TRBV7-8
D: NA
size: NA
J: TRBJ2-7
CDR3: CASSPRRSLLSYEQYF
DNA: TGTGCCAGCAGTCCTCGGAGGTCGCTCCTTTCCTACGAGCAGTACTTC

V: TRBV27
D: TRBD1
size: NA
J: TRBJ2-7
CDR3: CASSTLTGFWSYEQHF
DNA: TGTGCCAGCAGTACCCTGACAGGGTTTTGGTCCTACGAGCAGCACTTC

V: TRBV28
D: NA
size: medium-sized
J: TRBJ2-3
CDR3: CASSLTGDTQYF
DNA: TGTGCCAGCAGTTTAACCGGAGATACGCAGTATTTT

V: TRBV28
D: NA
size: NA
J: TRBJ1-1
CDR3: CASRQYGGTNTETFF
DNA: TGTGCCAGCAGGCAGTACGGGGGTACGAACACTGAAACTTTCTTT

V: TRBV4-3
D: NA
size: many
J: TRBJ2-3
CDR3: CASSQEFTGGATDTQYF
DNA: TGCGCCAGCAGCCAAGAATTTACCGGGGGAGCCACAGATACGCAGTATTTT

V: TRBV13
D: NA
size: NA
J: TRBJ2-2
CDR3: CASSLGLGGSINTGELFF
DNA: TGTGCCAGCAGCTTAGGCCTTGGTGGCTCAATAAACACCGGGGAGCTGTTTTTT

V: TRBV29-1
D: NA
size: NA
J: TRBJ1-5
CDR3: CSVGQALGQPQHF
DNA: TGCAGCGTTGGACAGGCGCTCGGTCAGCCCCAGCATTTT

V: TRBV28
D: TRBD2
size: many
J: TRBJ2-3
CDR3: CASRYGGAGADTQYF
DNA: TGTGCCAGCAGATACGGAGGGGCGGGAGCAGATACGCAGTATTTT

V: TRBV12-3/TRBV12-4
D: NA
size: NA
J: TRBJ2-5
CDR3: CATSPTGTNKETQYF
DNA: TGTGCCACGTCCCCCACAGGGACAAATAAAGAGACCCAGTACTTC

V: TRBV29-1
D: NA
size: many
J: TRBJ1-2
CDR3: CSVESNYGYTF
DNA: TGCAGCGTTGAGTCGAACTATGGCTACACCTTC

V: TRBV6-1
D: TRBD1
size: medium-sized
J: TRBJ2-5
CDR3: CASSPGQGGGETQYF
DNA: TGTGCCAGCAGCCCGGGACAGGGTGGAGGGGAGACCCAGTACTTC

V: TRBV28
D: NA
size: many
J: TRBJ2-1
CDR3: CASSFWDTEQFF
DNA: TGTGCCAGCAGTTTCTGGGACACCGAGCAGTTCTTC

V: TRBV3-1
D: NA
size: many
J: TRBJ2-7
CDR3: CASSGRRSYEQYF
DNA: TGTGCCAGCAGTGGACGCCGATCCTACGAGCAGTACTTC

V: TRBV6-1
D: NA
size: medium-sized
J: TRBJ2-7
CDR3: CASSQTGNTYEQYF
DNA: TGTGCCAGCAGCCAGACCGGGAACACATACGAGCAGTACTTC

V: TRBV5-4
D: NA
size: many
J: TRBJ2-7
CDR3: CASSSGQNYEQYF
DNA: TGTGCCAGCAGCTCCGGACAGAACTACGAGCAGTACTTC

V: TRBV2
D: TRBD1
size: many
J: TRBJ1-4
CDR3: CATSWTGGQKLFF
DNA: TGTGCCACCTCCTGGACAGGGGGTCAGAAACTGTTTTTT

V: TRBV15
D: NA
size: medium-sized
J: TRBJ2-1
CDR3: CATSRSQWRGNEQFF
DNA: TGTGCCACCAGCAGATCTCAGTGGAGAGGGAATGAGCAGTTCTTC

V: TRBV6-6
D: NA
size: medium-sized
J: TRBJ2-3
CDR3: CASSYPVGHTQYF
DNA: TGTGCCAGCAGTTACCCCGTTGGTCATACGCAGTATTTT

V: TRBV7-2
D: NA
size: many
J: TRBJ1-4
CDR3: CASSLKRASDGEKLFF
DNA: TGTGCCAGCAGCTTAAAGAGGGCCTCCGACGGTGAAAAACTGTTTTTT

V: TRBV12-3/TRBV12-4
D: TRBD1
size: NA
J: TRBJ2-7
CDR3: CASVPGQGRHEQYF
DNA: TGTGCCAGCGTCCCGGGACAGGGTAGACACGAGCAGTACTTC

V: TRBV28
D: NA
size: many
J: TRBJ1-5
CDR3: CASSFRNWTVNQPQHF
DNA: TGTGCCAGCAGTTTTAGAAATTGGACAGTCAATCAGCCCCAGCATTTT

V: TRBV5-1
D: TRBD1
size: NA
J: TRBJ2-5
CDR3: CASNTGTGAEETQYF
DNA: TGCGCCAGCAACACGGGGACAGGGGCAGAAGAGACCCAGTACTTC

V: TRBV19
D: NA
size: NA
J: TRBJ1-5
CDR3: CASSTKWGKSHQPQHF
DNA: TGTGCCAGTAGTACCAAATGGGGGAAGAGCCATCAGCCCCAGCATTTT

V: TRBV11-1
D: NA
size: many
J: TRBJ2-7
CDR3: CASSSDNYEQYF
DNA: TGTGCCAGCAGCTCCGACAACTACGAGCAGTACTTC